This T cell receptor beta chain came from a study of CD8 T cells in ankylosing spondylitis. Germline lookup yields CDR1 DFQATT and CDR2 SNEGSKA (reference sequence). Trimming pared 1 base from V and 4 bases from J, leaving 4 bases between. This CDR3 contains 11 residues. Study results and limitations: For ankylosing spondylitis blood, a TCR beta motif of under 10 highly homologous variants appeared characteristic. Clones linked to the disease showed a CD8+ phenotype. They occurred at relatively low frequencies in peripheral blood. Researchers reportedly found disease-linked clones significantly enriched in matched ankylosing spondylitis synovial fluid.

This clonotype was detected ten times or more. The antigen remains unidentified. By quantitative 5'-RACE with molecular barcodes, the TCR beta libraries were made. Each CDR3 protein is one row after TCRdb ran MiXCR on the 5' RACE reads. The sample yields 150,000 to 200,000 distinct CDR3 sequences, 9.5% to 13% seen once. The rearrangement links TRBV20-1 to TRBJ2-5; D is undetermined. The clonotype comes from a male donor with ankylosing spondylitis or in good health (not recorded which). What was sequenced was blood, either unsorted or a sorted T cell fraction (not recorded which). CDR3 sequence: CSARVLETQYF. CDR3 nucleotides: TGCAGTGCTAGAGTACTAGAGACCCAGTACTTC.